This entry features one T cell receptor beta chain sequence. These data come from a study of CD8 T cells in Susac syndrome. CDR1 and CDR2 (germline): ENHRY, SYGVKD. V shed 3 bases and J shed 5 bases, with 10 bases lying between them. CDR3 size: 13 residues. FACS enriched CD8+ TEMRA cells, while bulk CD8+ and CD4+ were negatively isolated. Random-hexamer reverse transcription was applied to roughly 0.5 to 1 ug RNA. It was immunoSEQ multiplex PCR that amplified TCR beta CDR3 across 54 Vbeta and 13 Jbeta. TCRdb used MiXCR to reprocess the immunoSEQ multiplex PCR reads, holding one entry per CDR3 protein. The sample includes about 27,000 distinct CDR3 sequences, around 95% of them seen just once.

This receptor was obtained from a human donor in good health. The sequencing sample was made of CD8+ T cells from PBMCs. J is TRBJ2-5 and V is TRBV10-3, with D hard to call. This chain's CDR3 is CAISDPQEETQYF. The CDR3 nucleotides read TGTGCCATCAGTGACCCTCAGGAGGAGACCCAGTACTTC.